One sample yielded the 8 T cell receptor beta chains listed below, sequenced in a study of shared clonotypes between healthy human individuals. CD45RO-negative cells were positively selected for CCR7, leaving out terminally differentiated effector memory CD45RA+ cells. Sequencing used immunoSEQ multiplex PCR; TCRdb keeps in-frame clones, though not all of them. The sample has some 740,000 clones, 80% to 95% seen once; the top ten hold approximately 25%. The specimen sequenced was naive CD8+ T cells sorted from blood. The receptors here all came from a man aged 30 to 39 in good health.

V and J are TRBV6-1 and TRBJ2-1; no clear D. The CDR3 runs 15 residues. Germline assignment: CDR1 MNHNS and CDR2 SASEGT. The V gene lost 7 bases and the J gene lost 4 bases, with 17 bases spanning the gap. The CDR3: CASKVSPRSYNEQFF. For the CDR3, the DNA is TGTGCCAGCAAGGTCAGCCCAAGGAGTTACAATGAGCAGTTCTTC.

The rearrangement joins TRBV28 to TRBJ1-5; D is uncertain. The CDR3 totals 14 residues. CDR1 and CDR2 from the germline V gene are MDHEN and SYDVKM. The V end was cut by 7 bases, the J end by 3 bases, with 13 bases between. CDR3 sequence reads: CASIVGAFNQPQHF. The CDR3 DNA follows: TGTGCCAGCATCGTAGGAGCATTCAATCAGCCCCAGCATTTT.

In this sample, this clone turned up once. The genes are TRBV4-2 and TRBJ2-1; no firm D call. CDR1 and CDR2 (germline): LGHNA, YNFKEQ. This CDR3 has 15 amino acids. V dropped 4 bases and J dropped 6 bases, with 16 bases sitting between them. CDR3: CASSLRKNMPNEQFF. The CDR3 coding sequence is TGTGCCAGCAGCCTTCGGAAAAACATGCCCAATGAGCAGTTCTTC.

This rearrangement joins TRBV14 to TRBJ2-5; D unresolved. This CDR3 comprises 18 residues. V shed 3 bases and J shed 0 bases, with 20 bases lying between them. Germline V gene sequence: CDR1 SGHDN, CDR2 FVKESK. CDR3 bases: TGTGCCAGCAGCCAGCCCCCATACCGGACGGGTTACCAAGAGACCCAGTACTTC. Translated, it gives CASSQPPYRTGYQETQYF.

The CDR3 reads CARGQGGNTIYF. CDR3 DNA: TGTGCCAGAGGACAGGGCGGAAACACCATATATTTT. This sequence joins TRBV7-9 and TRBJ1-3; 8 nucleotides agree with TRBD1. J lost 4 bases, V lost 9 bases, and 2 bases had no gene match. The CDR3 sequence is 12 residues long. Germline V gene sequence: CDR1 SEHNR, CDR2 FQNEAQ (reference sequence).

The V call is TRBV28, the J call TRBJ2-3; 11 positions agree with TRBD2. V lost 4 bases, J lost 6 bases, and 12 bases stayed unmatched. Per germline, CDR1 MDHEN and CDR2 SYDVKM. This CDR3 is 17 amino acids long. CDR3 residues: CASSSNSGRAPGDTQYF. In DNA, the CDR3 is TGTGCCAGCAGTTCCAATAGCGGGAGGGCCCCTGGCGATACGCAGTATTTT.

The CDR3 sequence: CSVEKGLVETQYF. In nucleotides, the CDR3 is TGCAGCGTTGAAAAGGGTCTGGTAGAGACCCAGTACTTC. The rearrangement links TRBV29-1 to TRBJ2-5; D call uncertain. With 2 bases removed from V and 4 bases from J, the gap between germline ends came to 11 bases. Germline V gene lookup returns CDR1 SQVTM and CDR2 ANQGSEA. The length of the CDR3 is 13 residues.

The chain couples TRBV19 to TRBJ2-7; D remains ambiguous. Trimming left V 3 bases short and J 3 bases short, with 12 bases between. Germline V CDR1 and CDR2: LNHDA, SQIVND (reference sequence). This CDR3 region has 14 residues. The CDR3 DNA is TGTGCCAGTAGTATTTCGTCGACTCTCTACGAGCAGTACTTC. Residues: CASSISSTLYEQYF.